The next 8 T cell receptor beta chains were all read from a single sample in a study of cytomegalovirus exposure and HLA in healthy donors. The PCR ran on 60 Vbeta and 13 Jbeta primers. Data came from immunoSEQ multiplex PCR; TCRdb stores just in-frame clones and leaves some out. The sample includes some 150,000 clones, 70% to 90% of them seen just once. What was sequenced was PBMCs. These receptors were taken from a woman in her thirties or forties in good health and CMV-seropositive.

This clone appeared a few times. The gene calls are TRBV9 and TRBJ2-1; 8 positions agree with TRBD2. V was pared by 4 bases and J by 11 bases, with 5 bases of the junction left unmatched. The CDR3 has 12 amino acids. Germline values: CDR1 SGDLS, CDR2 YYNGEE. CDR3 sequence (DNA): TGTGCCAGCAGCCCGGGGGGGGGAAAGCAGTTCTTC. Protein sequence: CASSPGGGKQFF.

The chain employs TRBV5-6 and TRBJ2-7, with 8 positions matching TRBD2. After removal of 4 bases from V and 0 bases from J, the junction contained 6 bases not matched to a gene. The length of the CDR3 is 15 residues. Germline CDR1 SGHDT, CDR2 YYEEEE. In DNA form, the CDR3 reads TGTGCCAGCAGCCTTCAACTAGCGGCCTCCTACGAGCAGTACTTC. Translating it yields CASSLQLAASYEQYF.

The chain recombines TRBV9 with TRBJ2-1; D remains ambiguous. CDR3 length: 14 amino acids. Germline V gene data show CDR1 as SGDLS and CDR2 as YYNGEE. V dropped 3 bases and J dropped 0 bases, with 7 bases sitting between them. The CDR3 spells CASSGATSYNEQFF. CDR3 coding DNA: TGTGCCAGCAGCGGGGCGACCTCCTACAATGAGCAGTTCTTC.

This clone was counted a single time. The V gene is TRBV6-4, the J gene TRBJ2-2, with TRBD2 matching over 13 bases. J gave up 6 bases and V 8 bases, and 12 bases lay outside the gene matches. Germline loops: CDR1 MRHNA, CDR2 SNTAGT. This CDR3 region has 17 residues. CDR3 protein: CASSRTSGSGWAGELFF. The CDR3 region has the DNA TGTGCCAGCTCCCGGACTAGCGGGAGCGGGTGGGCCGGGGAGCTGTTTTTT.

The V call is TRBV5-4, the J call TRBJ2-2; D possibly corresponds to TRBD1 (5 bases). Germline CDR1 SGHNT, CDR2 YYREEE (reference sequence). The length of the CDR3 is 13 residues. The germline V and J ends were trimmed by 4 bases and 6 bases, with 10 bases remaining between them. The CDR3 DNA follows: TGTGCCAGCAGCACCAGGGAATCCGGGGAGCTGTTTTTT. It codes for CASSTRESGELFF. The whole variable domain, remainder taken from reference TRBV5-4 and TRBJ2-2, is ETGVTQSPTHLIKTRGQQVTLRCSSQSGHNTVSWYQQALGQGPQFIFQYYREEENGRGNFPPRFSGLQFPNYSSELNVNALELDDSALYLCASSTRESGELFFGEGSRLTVL.

The chain employs TRBV6-1 and TRBJ1-4; D remains unclear. V dropped 2 bases and J dropped 4 bases, with 11 bases sitting between them. The V gene's germline CDR1 is MNHNS and CDR2 SASEGT. The CDR3 totals 15 residues. CDR3 residues: CASSELQTINEKLFF. The CDR3 DNA is TGTGCCAGCAGTGAACTACAGACGATTAATGAAAAACTGTTTTTT.

The V gene is TRBV14, the J gene TRBJ1-1; D not certain. The CDR3 totals 13 residues. The V gene lost 5 bases and the J gene lost 5 bases, with 12 bases spanning the gap. Germline assignment: CDR1 SGHDN and CDR2 FVKESK. CDR3 bases: TGTGCCAGCAGCAGCGAGATGAGGACTGAAGCTTTCTTT. It specifies CASSSEMRTEAFF.

The sample holds one count of this clone. One end of the junction is discordant with germline, which a read error may explain. This chain joins TRBV7-7 and TRBJ2-2; TRBD1 agrees at 7 bases. The CDR3 loop spans 13 amino acids. In germline, CDR1 is SSHAT, CDR2 FNYEAQ (reference sequence). CDR3 region: CASSSTGFGELFF. CDR3 DNA: TGTGCTAGCAGCTCGACAGGGTTCGGGGAGCTGTTTTTT. The whole variable domain, filled in from reference TRBV7-7 and TRBJ2-2, reads GAGVSQSPRYKVTKRGQDVTLRCDPISSHATLYWYQQALGQGPEFLTYFNYEAQPDKSGLPSDRFSAERPEGSISTLTIQRTEQRDSAMYRCASSSTGFGELFFGEGSRLTVL.